This T cell receptor beta chain was recorded in a study of cytomegalovirus exposure and HLA in healthy donors. Regarding the study as a whole: Fewer N-insertions (relative to the roughly 660-donor mean) were reportedly seen in an Asian-associated ancestry cluster in a later analysis. Accurate predictions that matched the HLA-A and HLA-B alleles of most subjects were reportedly made from TCR beta sequences.

With respect to this clone: As yet, its antigen is unknown.

Use of 60 Vbeta and 13 Jbeta primers characterized the PCR. Profiled with immunoSEQ multiplex PCR; TCRdb holds only in-frame clones, not every one. The sample lists a few hundred thousand clones, about 80% occurring once. The CDR3 contains 14 residues. V was shortened by 6 bases and J by 8 bases, with 17 bases between the two germline ends. Germline V gives CDR1 MNHEY, CDR2 SMNVEV (reference sequence). The source is a man younger than 35 in good health and CMV-seronegative. Sequenced input: PBMCs. The chain recombines TRBV27 with TRBJ2-1, with D possibly TRBD2 on 6 matching bases. For the CDR3, the DNA is TGTGCCAGCAGAAGACTAGTCTTGATCGATGAGCAGTTCTTC. This encodes CASRRLVLIDEQFF.